These 10 T cell receptor beta chains share one sample of origin, sequenced in a study of OX40 agonist ivuxolimab in advanced cancers. Produced via immunoSEQ multiplex PCR; TCRdb's table is partial and in-frame only. The table records under 90,000 clones, 93% of them present only once. Source: CD4+ or CD8+ T cells sorted from blood, taken in a trial of the OX40 agonist ivuxolimab. These receptors originate from an adult with an advanced solid tumor such as melanoma, head and neck, liver or kidney cancer.

The CDR3 loop is CASSFGSVSYEQYF. CDR3 sequence (DNA): TGTGCCAGCAGCTTTGGTTCGGTCTCCTACGAGCAGTACTTC. V and J are TRBV5-8 and TRBJ2-7; D uncertain. V was cut by 2 bases and J by 0 bases, with 9 bases left in between. CDR1 and CDR2 (germline): SGHTS, YDEGEE. The CDR3 extends over 14 amino acids. Supplemented by reference TRBV5-8 and TRBJ2-7, the full variable domain reads EAGVTQSPTHLIKTRGQQATLRCSPISGHTSVYWYQQALGLGLQFLLWYDEGEERNRGNFPPRFSGRQFPNYSSELNVNALELEDSALYLCASSFGSVSYEQYFGPGTRLTVT.

J is TRBJ2-5 and V is TRBV19, with 7 bases that match TRBD2. The V and J ends lost 6 bases and 4 bases, in that order; junction bases with no gene match: 5. The CDR3 spans 13 residues. Germline CDR1 LNHDA, CDR2 SQIVND (reference sequence). The CDR3, as DNA: TGTGCCAGTAGCCTGGGGGGGGGAGAGACCCAGTACTTC. Its protein is CASSLGGGETQYF.

J is TRBJ1-2 and V is TRBV19; no firm D call. The CDR3 is made up of 13 amino acids. V was pared by 3 bases and J by 4 bases, with 9 bases between. Germline V gives CDR1 LNHDA, CDR2 SQIVND (reference sequence). The chain's CDR3 is CASSIQEFYGYTF. Written as DNA, the CDR3 is TGTGCCAGTAGTATCCAGGAGTTCTATGGCTACACCTTC.

The rearrangement uses TRBV7-2 and TRBJ1-4; 10 bases align to TRBD1. V gave up 5 bases and J gave up 8 bases; unmatched junction bases: 11. Germline lookup yields CDR1 SGHTA and CDR2 FQGNSA. The CDR3 runs 16 residues. In nucleotides, the CDR3 is TGTGCCAGCAGCACGGGACAGGGGTCGGTAAAGGAAAAACTGTTTTTT. Residues: CASSTGQGSVKEKLFF.

This clone has just one count. V and J are TRBV7-2 and TRBJ1-1, with D possibly matching TRBD1 (6 bases). The CDR3 has 17 residues. CDR1 is SGHTA and CDR2 is FQGNSA in the germline V gene. Trimming removed 2 bases at V and 0 bases at J, with 16 bases between. Here the CDR3 reads CASSLNQGRGMNTEAFF. As DNA, the CDR3 is TGTGCCAGCAGCTTAAATCAGGGGCGGGGGATGAACACTGAAGCTTTCTTT.

This chain connects TRBV11-2 to TRBJ1-1; TRBD1 is a possible D gene (6 bases). V lost 1 base to trimming and J lost 3 bases, with 15 bases between them. Germline V CDR1 and CDR2: SGHAT, FQNNGV. The CDR3 sequence is 16 residues long. CDR3 sequence reads: CASSLGAGAGDTEAFF. Here the CDR3 DNA reads TGTGCCAGCAGCTTAGGGGCAGGGGCTGGTGACACTGAAGCTTTCTTT. Supplemented by reference TRBV11-2 and TRBJ1-1, the full variable domain reads EAGVAQSPRYKIIEKRQSVAFWCNPISGHATLYWYQQILGQGPKLLIQFQNNGVVDDSQLPKDRFSAERLKGVDSTLKIQPAKLEDSAVYLCASSLGAGAGDTEAFFGQGTRLTVV.

The chain is built from TRBV28 and TRBJ2-2; D gene uncertain. The germline V gene encodes CDR1 MDHEN and CDR2 SYDVKM. Trimming removed 5 bases from V and 3 bases from J, with 13 bases in between. The length of the CDR3 is 15 residues. CDR3 in DNA: TGTGCCAGCAGTCCGGAAATAAACCACACCGGGGAGCTGTTTTTT. Its translation is CASSPEINHTGELFF.

This rearrangement joins TRBV7-6 to TRBJ1-1, with D tentatively TRBD1 (5 bases). Germline assignment: CDR1 SGHVS and CDR2 FNYEAQ. V lost 3 bases, J lost 1 base, and 9 bases lay in between. The length of the CDR3 is 14 residues. This CDR3 reads CASSFAGANTEAFF. CDR3 nucleotide sequence: TGTGCCAGCAGCTTTGCCGGGGCGAACACTGAAGCTTTCTTT.

The chain employs TRBV4-3 and TRBJ2-7; D possibly matches TRBD1 or TRBD2 (5 bases each). The V end lost 0 bases, the J end lost 3 bases, and 18 bases lay between the germline ends. CDR1 and CDR2 (germline): LGHNA, YSLEER. The CDR3 extends over 17 amino acids. Written as DNA, the CDR3 is TGCGCCAGCAGCCAAGAAGAAGGCCCGGGGCAGCTCTACGAGCAGTACTTC. This codes for CASSQEEGPGQLYEQYF.

The chain has TRBV5-1 and TRBJ1-2; the D is unclear. The CDR3 is 16 amino acids. Germline assignment: CDR1 SGHRS and CDR2 YFSETQ. Trimming removed 4 bases at V and 1 base at J, with 17 bases between. The CDR3 bases are TGCGCCAGCAGCCTGAGGGCACAGCCAAGTAACTATGGCTACACCTTC. Translated, it gives CASSLRAQPSNYGYTF.